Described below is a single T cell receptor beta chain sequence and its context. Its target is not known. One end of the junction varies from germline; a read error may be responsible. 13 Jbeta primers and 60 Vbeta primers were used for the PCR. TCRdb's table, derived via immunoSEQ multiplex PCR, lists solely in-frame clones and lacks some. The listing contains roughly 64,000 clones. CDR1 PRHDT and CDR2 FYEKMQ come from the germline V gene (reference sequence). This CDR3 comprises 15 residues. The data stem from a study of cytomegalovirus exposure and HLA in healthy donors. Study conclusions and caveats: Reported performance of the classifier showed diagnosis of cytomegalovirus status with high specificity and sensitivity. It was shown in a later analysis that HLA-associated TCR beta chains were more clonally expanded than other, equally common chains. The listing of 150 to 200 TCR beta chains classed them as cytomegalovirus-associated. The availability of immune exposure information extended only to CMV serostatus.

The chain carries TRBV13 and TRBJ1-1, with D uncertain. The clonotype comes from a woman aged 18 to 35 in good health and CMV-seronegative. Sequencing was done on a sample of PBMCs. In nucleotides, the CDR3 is TGTGCCAGCAGCTTACCCCGTGACGGGTTCCCTGAGGCTTTCTTT. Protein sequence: CASSLPRDGFPEAFF.